Reported below is one T cell receptor beta chain. Its antigen has not been determined. No base quality values were provided; no much bigger clone lies one nucleotide off. The time point label on this specimen signifies: 24 months on ibrutinib. Roughly 2 micrograms of genomic DNA were extracted from cryopreserved PBMCs for TCR beta library preparation. Longitudinal blood samples from CLL patients receiving ibrutinib monotherapy were subjected to high-throughput TCR beta sequencing. The patients were enrolled in a single-center, open-label phase 2 trial of ibrutinib monotherapy. CDR1 and CDR2, per the germline V gene (reference sequence), are MNHNY and SVGAGI. The CDR3 holds 14 amino acids from the cysteine to the phenylalanine. Here the CDR3 DNA is all that survives: 42 bases in frame from base 1. Clipping removes 8 bases from V and 6 bases from J, with 4 as the unmatched junction base count. On a MiSeq, deep resolution sequencing aimed for a depth between 1 in 1 million and 1 in 200,000 T cells, with each clonotype covered about 9.9x on average. TCR beta libraries were generated with the immunoSEQ hsTCRB Kit. In the source study's methods: The data were analyzed with ImmunoSEQ Analyzer and ImmunoSEQ Data Assistant, and V, D and J gene assignments followed IMGT definitions. Clonality was computed as one minus normalized Shannon entropy of productive rearrangement frequencies, ranging from 0 to 1. Only overrepresented clonotypes making up at least 0.05% of each patient's repertoire were included in the public clonotype analysis. More than ten repertoires from age-matched healthy donors, obtained from immuneACCESS, served as clonality controls. Not all clones reach the TCRdb copy of this immuneACCESS table, which keeps in-frame sequences only. Checked studies attribute under half of the gap to unresolved V genes and leave the rest unexplained. For V, J and clone size, that table is used; D and trimming come from the DNA. The sample has roughly 190,000 clones on record, around 72% of them singletons. Around an eighth of the sample belongs to the ten largest clones.

The sample belongs to a study of cytotoxic CD8 clonotypes in ibrutinib-treated CLL (dated by TCRdb to about 2021). With respect to the entire study: The cohort included about 15 treatment-naive and eleven to twelve relapsed/refractory patients; 17 were IGHV unmutated. Of the 86 participants in the trial, roughly 26 had longitudinal samples available. Cryopreserved peripheral blood mononuclear cells were obtained prior to treatment, at the time of response, and at either disease progression or sustained remission. On average, each sample had 255,043 productive templates and approximately 85,000 productive rearrangements. Every sample from remission and from progressive disease was obtained while the patients were still on ibrutinib. Response samples were taken after a median of approximately eleven months on treatment, ranging from about 6 to 40 months. Responses were partial in about 25 patients and complete in 2; after median about 63 months follow-up, around 15 stayed in remission and about twelve progressed. On the study overall, not on this receptor specifically: Clonality increased at ibrutinib response, stayed stable in sustained remission, and fell back toward baseline at progression. Public clonotypes were rare and either shrank or stayed stable during treatment, and the rise in clonality at ibrutinib response reflected expansion of private clonotypes. Sampling times were not matched between patients in sustained remission and patients whose disease was progressing, and lymph node repertoires were not examined. Baseline clonality exceeded that of age-matched healthy donors and correlated strongly with circulating CD8+ T-cell counts.

The receptor comes from a human donor with chronic lymphocytic leukemia. Sequenced here: PBMCs, sampled after 24 months of ibrutinib treatment. The chain employs TRBV6-6 and TRBJ2-2, with TRBD2 identical over 12 junction bases. The nucleotide sequence is TGTGCCAGCGCCCGACTAGCGGGAGCCGGGGAGCTGTTTTTT. It specifies CASARLAGAGELFF.